These T cell receptor beta chains were read from a single sample in a study of technical replicates of blood from a few donors. Repertoires were generated with immunoSEQ multiplex PCR, while TCRdb's copy carries only in-frame clones and drops some. This table holds 60,000 to 80,000 clones, roughly 86% found once. Source material: PBMCs. These receptors were taken from a human donor in good health. Some clones in this sample may be carry-over from other donors' samples. Both conserved end residues are part of each CDR3. A D gene is named only where the DNA matches it firmly. Where a row states a size, it is once, few, many or the class of an expanded clone; other rows omit it.

d_gene: .; j_gene: TRBJ2-1; abundance: .; v_gene: TRBV27; len: 13; CDR3aa: CASSPRLWDEQFF; CDR3nt: TGTGCCAGCAGTCCCAGACTATGGGATGAGCAGTTCTTC
d_gene: TRBD1; j_gene: TRBJ1-2; abundance: once; v_gene: TRBV18; len: 15; CDR3aa: CASSPGTGGSYGYTF; CDR3nt: TGTGCCAGCTCACCAGGGACAGGGGGTTCCTATGGCTACACCTTC
d_gene: TRBD2; j_gene: TRBJ2-1; abundance: .; v_gene: TRBV27; len: 18; CDR3aa: CASSPRASGGHAANEQFF; CDR3nt: TGTGCCAGCAGTCCCCGGGCTAGCGGGGGGCACGCTGCGAATGAGCAGTTCTTC
d_gene: TRBD2; j_gene: TRBJ2-1; abundance: medium-sized; v_gene: TRBV13; len: 19; CDR3aa: CASSLLPGASGSDLDEQFF; CDR3nt: TGTGCCAGCAGCTTACTACCTGGGGCTAGCGGGAGCGATTTGGATGAGCAGTTCTTC
d_gene: TRBD2; j_gene: TRBJ2-5; abundance: .; v_gene: TRBV6-1; len: 16; CDR3aa: CASSEANSGGWETQYF; CDR3nt: TGTGCCAGCAGTGAGGCCAATAGCGGGGGTTGGGAGACCCAGTACTTC
d_gene: .; j_gene: TRBJ1-3; abundance: .; v_gene: TRBV5-4; len: 16; CDR3aa: CASSSLGTYSGNTIYF; CDR3nt: TGTGCCAGCAGCTCGCTCGGGACTTACTCTGGAAACACCATATATTTT
d_gene: .; j_gene: TRBJ1-1; abundance: .; v_gene: TRBV2; len: 15; CDR3aa: CASSDQGIGNTEAFF; CDR3nt: TGTGCCAGCAGTGACCAGGGTATCGGAAACACTGAAGCTTTCTTT
d_gene: .; j_gene: TRBJ2-3; abundance: .; v_gene: TRBV5-1; len: 15; CDR3aa: CASSTSPTQVDTQYF; CDR3nt: TGCGCCAGCAGCACTAGCCCAACGCAAGTGGATACGCAGTATTTT
d_gene: .; j_gene: TRBJ1-5; abundance: .; v_gene: TRBV5-6; len: 15; CDR3aa: CASSSGLGENQPQHF; CDR3nt: TGTGCCAGCAGCTCGGGTTTGGGTGAAAATCAGCCCCAGCATTTT
d_gene: .; j_gene: TRBJ1-1; abundance: .; v_gene: TRBV28; len: 15; CDR3aa: CASGERGRGGTEAFF; CDR3nt: TGTGCCTCCGGGGAGCGGGGGCGAGGGGGGACTGAAGCTTTCTTT
d_gene: TRBD2; j_gene: TRBJ2-3; abundance: .; v_gene: TRBV9; len: 18; CDR3aa: CASSVGRSSGGHTDTQYF; CDR3nt: TGTGCCAGCAGCGTAGGGAGGTCTAGCGGGGGCCACACAGATACGCAGTATTTT
d_gene: TRBD1; j_gene: TRBJ2-7; abundance: .; v_gene: TRBV30; len: 14; CDR3aa: CAWTHDRGSYEQYF; CDR3nt: TGTGCCTGGACCCACGACAGGGGGTCTTACGAGCAGTACTTC
d_gene: TRBD2; j_gene: TRBJ2-1; abundance: .; v_gene: TRBV25-1; len: 14; CDR3aa: CASSAGGLFNEQFF; CDR3nt: TGTGCCAGCAGTGCGGGGGGGCTGTTCAATGAGCAGTTCTTC
d_gene: .; j_gene: TRBJ2-1; abundance: .; v_gene: TRBV19; len: 16; CDR3aa: CASSTFFGLRINEQFF; CDR3nt: TGTGCCAGTAGTACGTTCTTCGGACTACGAATCAATGAGCAGTTCTTC
d_gene: .; j_gene: TRBJ1-2; abundance: .; v_gene: TRBV9; len: 11; CDR3aa: CASGLNYGYTF; CDR3nt: TGTGCCAGCGGGCTAAACTATGGCTACACCTTC
d_gene: .; j_gene: TRBJ2-7; abundance: .; v_gene: TRBV5-1; len: 13; CDR3aa: CASSLRTDYEQYF; CDR3nt: TGCGCCAGCAGCTTGAGGACAGACTACGAGCAGTACTTC
d_gene: .; j_gene: TRBJ1-2; abundance: once; v_gene: TRBV14; len: 11; CDR3aa: CAWGEYGGYTF; CDR3nt: TGTGCCTGGGGCGAGTACGGTGGCTACACCTTC
d_gene: .; j_gene: TRBJ2-7; abundance: .; v_gene: TRBV11-2; len: 14; CDR3aa: CASSPGRQTYEQYF; CDR3nt: TGTGCCAGCAGCCCAGGGAGGCAGACCTACGAGCAGTACTTC
d_gene: .; j_gene: TRBJ1-6; abundance: .; v_gene: TRBV18; len: 16; CDR3aa: CASSRVDLIPNSPLHF; CDR3nt: TGTGCCAGCTCACGTGTAGACTTGATTCCTAATTCACCCCTCCACTTT
d_gene: TRBD1; j_gene: TRBJ1-1; abundance: .; v_gene: TRBV19; len: 15; CDR3aa: CASSGAGTGDTEAFF; CDR3nt: TGTGCCAGTAGTGGGGCCGGGACAGGGGACACTGAAGCTTTCTTT
d_gene: TRBD2; j_gene: TRBJ2-7; abundance: .; v_gene: TRBV5-4; len: 16; CDR3aa: CASSPWTSGGNYEQYF; CDR3nt: TGTGCCAGCAGCCCATGGACTAGCGGGGGGAACTACGAGCAGTACTTC
d_gene: .; j_gene: TRBJ1-1; abundance: .; v_gene: TRBV7-2; len: 14; CDR3aa: CASSSGGGNTEAFF; CDR3nt: TGTGCCAGCAGCTCGGGGGGAGGAAACACTGAAGCTTTCTTT
d_gene: .; j_gene: TRBJ2-3; abundance: .; v_gene: TRBV5-8; len: 14; CDR3aa: CASSLRQSTDTQYF; CDR3nt: TGTGCCAGCAGCCTCAGACAGAGCACAGATACGCAGTATTTT
d_gene: TRBD1; j_gene: TRBJ1-1; abundance: .; v_gene: TRBV18; len: 15; CDR3aa: CASSADRGPNTEAFF; CDR3nt: TGTGCCAGCTCAGCGGACAGGGGCCCGAACACTGAAGCTTTCTTT
d_gene: .; j_gene: TRBJ2-5; abundance: once; v_gene: TRBV19; len: 15; CDR3aa: CASSGGPGIQETQYF; CDR3nt: TGTGCCAGTAGTGGAGGCCCCGGAATCCAAGAGACCCAGTACTTC
d_gene: TRBD1; j_gene: TRBJ1-3; abundance: .; v_gene: TRBV5-6; len: 16; CDR3aa: CASSLAGTGIGNTIYF; CDR3nt: TGTGCCAGCAGCTTGGCGGGGACAGGGATCGGAAACACCATATATTTT
d_gene: .; j_gene: TRBJ1-2; abundance: few; v_gene: TRBV6-6; len: 11; CDR3aa: CASSPGYGYTF; CDR3nt: TGTGCCAGCAGTCCGGGTTATGGCTACACCTTC
d_gene: TRBD1; j_gene: TRBJ1-2; abundance: few; v_gene: TRBV5-6; len: 14; CDR3aa: CASSWDRANYGYTF; CDR3nt: TGTGCCAGCAGCTGGGACAGGGCCAACTATGGCTACACCTTC
d_gene: TRBD1; j_gene: TRBJ2-7; abundance: .; v_gene: TRBV4-3; len: 21; CDR3aa: CASSQLPHTGQGVPSSYEQYF; CDR3nt: TGCGCCAGCAGCCAACTGCCCCACACGGGACAGGGGGTGCCGAGCTCCTACGAGCAGTACTTC
d_gene: .; j_gene: TRBJ2-7; abundance: .; v_gene: TRBV27; len: 14; CDR3aa: CASSLGAASYEQYF; CDR3nt: TGTGCCAGCAGTTTAGGGGCAGCCTCCTACGAGCAGTACTTC
d_gene: .; j_gene: TRBJ1-2; abundance: .; v_gene: TRBV4-3; len: 14; CDR3aa: CASSHPDRNYGYTF; CDR3nt: TGCGCCAGCAGCCATCCCGACAGGAACTATGGCTACACCTTC
d_gene: .; j_gene: TRBJ2-7; abundance: once; v_gene: TRBV21-1; len: 16; CDR3aa: CASSTWGPGLSGEQYF; CDR3nt: TGTGCCAGCAGCACTTGGGGCCCGGGACTATCAGGTGAGCAGTACTTC
d_gene: TRBD1; j_gene: TRBJ2-7; abundance: few; v_gene: TRBV11-2; len: 13; CDR3aa: CASSSGQGYEQYF; CDR3nt: TGTGCCAGCAGCTCGGGACAGGGCTACGAGCAGTACTTC
d_gene: TRBD2; j_gene: TRBJ2-7; abundance: .; v_gene: TRBV7-2; len: 14; CDR3aa: CASSGSSGTREQYF; CDR3nt: TGTGCCAGCAGCGGTAGTAGCGGGACCCGCGAGCAGTACTTC
d_gene: .; j_gene: TRBJ2-3; abundance: .; v_gene: TRBV4-1; len: 16; CDR3aa: CASSQESAHSTDTQYF; CDR3nt: TGCGCCAGCAGCCAAGAATCAGCGCACAGCACAGATACGCAGTATTTT